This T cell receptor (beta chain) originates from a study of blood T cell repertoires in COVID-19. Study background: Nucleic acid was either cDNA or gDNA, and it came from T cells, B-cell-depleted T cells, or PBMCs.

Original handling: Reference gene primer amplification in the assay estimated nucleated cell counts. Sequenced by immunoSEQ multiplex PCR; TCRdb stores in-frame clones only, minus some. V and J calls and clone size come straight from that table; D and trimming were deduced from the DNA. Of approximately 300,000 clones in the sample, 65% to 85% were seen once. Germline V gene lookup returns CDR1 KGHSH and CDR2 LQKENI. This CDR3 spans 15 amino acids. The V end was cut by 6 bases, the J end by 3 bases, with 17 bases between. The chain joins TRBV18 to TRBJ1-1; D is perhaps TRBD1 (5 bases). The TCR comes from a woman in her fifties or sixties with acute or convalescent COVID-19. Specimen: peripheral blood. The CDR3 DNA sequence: TGTGCCAGCTCCCTCAAGGGTCCGGGGGACACTGAAGCTTTCTTT. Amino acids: CASSLKGPGDTEAFF.